The 17 T cell receptor beta chains below all came from one sample that was sequenced in a study of cytomegalovirus exposure and HLA in healthy donors. Repertoires were generated with immunoSEQ multiplex PCR, while TCRdb's copy carries only in-frame clones and drops some. The sample yields around 400,000 clones, 70% to 90% seen once. Sequenced: PBMCs. The source is a woman in her late teens or twenties in good health and CMV-seronegative.

The genes are TRBV30 and TRBJ2-5; 11 bases line up with TRBD2. Germline values: CDR1 GTSNPN, CDR2 SVGIG (reference sequence). CDR3 length: 16 residues. J lost 4 bases, V lost 2 bases, and 9 bases had no gene match. CDR3 bases: TGTGCCTGGAGTCCACCTACTAGCGGGGGTGGAGAGACCCAGTACTTC. The encoded protein is CAWSPPTSGGGETQYF.

A single count supports this clone. V is TRBV28 and J is TRBJ1-5; 7 bases line up with TRBD1. Germline V gives CDR1 MDHEN, CDR2 SYDVKM. The CDR3 has 19 residues. Trimming removed 3 bases from V and 11 bases from J; junction bases left unmatched: 25. This chain's CDR3 is CASSFIGLKDRDLSVAQHF. DNA for the CDR3: TGTGCCAGCAGTTTTATAGGCCTCAAAGACAGGGACCTTTCAGTGGCCCAGCATTTT.

The genes are TRBV28 and TRBJ1-2; possible D gene TRBD1, 6 bases. With 5 bases removed from V and 7 bases from J, the gap between germline ends came to 17 bases. There are 14 residues in the CDR3. Germline CDR1 reads MDHEN; CDR2 reads SYDVKM. The CDR3 bases are TGTGCCAGCAGTATAGAAACAGGGATGGGTGGCTACACCTTC. It codes for CASSIETGMGGYTF.

V and J are TRBV15 and TRBJ2-7; D is ambiguous. The V and J ends lost 5 bases and 0 bases respectively, with 8 bases between them. Germline lookup yields CDR1 LNHNV and CDR2 YYDKDF (reference sequence). The CDR3 has 13 residues. Here the CDR3 DNA reads TGTGCCACCAGCCCCGAGGCCTCCTACGAGCAGTACTTC. This encodes CATSPEASYEQYF. Full variable domain (remainder filled in from reference TRBV15 and TRBJ2-7): DAMVIQNPRYQVTQFGKPVTLSCSQTLNHNVMYWYQQKSSQAPKLLFHYYDKDFNNEADTPDNFQSRRPNTSFCFLDIRSPGLGDTAMYLCATSPEASYEQYFGPGTRLTVT.

J is TRBJ1-2 and V is TRBV2; D unclear. The CDR3 contains 15 residues. Germline values: CDR1 SNHLY, CDR2 FYNNEI. Trimming took 6 bases from V and 0 from J, leaving 14 bases between them. The CDR3 reads CASRAVRRANYGYTF. For the CDR3, the DNA is TGTGCCAGCAGGGCCGTGCGGCGGGCTAACTATGGCTACACCTTC.

The chain has TRBV28 and TRBJ2-3; perhaps TRBD2 as D (5 bases). The germline V gene has CDR1 MDHEN and CDR2 SYDVKM. Trimming cost V 2 bases and J 2 bases, with 8 bases left between them. The CDR3 consists of 14 residues. The CDR3 coding sequence is TGTGCCAGCAGTTTAACGGGATACACAGATACGCAGTATTTT. Encoded protein: CASSLTGYTDTQYF.

This chain joins TRBV10-3 and TRBJ2-7; TRBD1 aligns across 9 bases. The CDR3 has 16 amino acids. V lost 6 bases and J lost 3; bases outside the gene matches: 12. Germline loops: CDR1 ENHRY, CDR2 SYGVKD. CDR3 nucleotides: TGTGCCATCAGAAACCAACCGGGACAGGGTAGCTACGAGCAGTACTTC. Amino acid sequence: CAIRNQPGQGSYEQYF.

V usage is TRBV6-1 and J usage is TRBJ2-2; 7 bases are a match to TRBD1. The trim removed 10 bases at V and 6 bases at J, leaving 8 bases unmatched. CDR1 and CDR2 (germline): MNHNS, SASEGT. This CDR3 spans 13 amino acids. The CDR3 loop reads CATRQGYAGELFF. The DNA for the CDR3 is TGTGCCACCCGACAGGGATACGCCGGGGAGCTGTTTTTT.

V usage is TRBV9 and J usage is TRBJ1-3, with TRBD1 matching 9 bases. With 0 bases clipped from V and 3 bases from J, the junction kept 4 bases outside the gene matches. The CDR3 extends over 16 amino acids. CDR1 and CDR2 from the germline V gene are SGDLS and YYNGEE. In DNA, the CDR3 is TGTGCCAGCAGCGTAGCGGGACAGGGTGTTGGAAACACCATATATTTT. Its translation is CASSVAGQGVGNTIYF.

The V call is TRBV28, the J call TRBJ1-1, with no clear D. This CDR3 contains 17 residues. V lost 6 bases, J lost 0 bases, and 20 bases lay in between. Germline V CDR1 and CDR2: MDHEN, SYDVKM. CDR3 DNA: TGTGCCAGCAGCCCCGGGAGGAACCCGTTTATGAACACTGAAGCTTTCTTT. It specifies CASSPGRNPFMNTEAFF.

This clone has just one count. The chain links TRBV28 to TRBJ2-3; 8 bases fit TRBD2. The CDR3 has 16 amino acids. Germline V gives CDR1 MDHEN, CDR2 SYDVKM. V dropped 3 bases and J dropped 6; count of bases not matched to a gene: 11. CDR3 DNA: TGTGCCAGCAGTTTGCGGTTTAGCGGGATAACGGATACGCAGTATTTT. Encoded protein: CASSLRFSGITDTQYF.

This sequence joins TRBV15 and TRBJ2-5; D perhaps matches TRBD1 (6 bases). V was trimmed by 1 base and J by 2 bases, leaving 20 bases between them. The CDR3 has 18 amino acids. From germline, CDR1 is LNHNV and CDR2 YYDKDF (reference sequence). The CDR3 region is CATSRGREGVGRQETQYF. The CDR3 bases are TGTGCCACCAGCAGAGGAAGAGAGGGGGTTGGCCGTCAAGAGACCCAGTACTTC.

The gene calls are TRBV5-1 and TRBJ2-7; 7 bases match TRBD1. The junction had 16 bases not matched to a gene; V was cut back by 4 bases and J by 0 bases. There are 18 residues in the CDR3. Germline V gene sequence: CDR1 SGHRS, CDR2 YFSETQ. CDR3 sequence reads: CASSITASGTVSSYEQYF. The CDR3 DNA reads as TGCGCCAGCAGCATTACGGCTTCCGGGACAGTCAGCTCCTACGAGCAGTACTTC.

This clone was recorded a few times. The rearrangement links TRBV7-2 to TRBJ1-2; 7 nucleotides match TRBD1. With 5 bases clipped from V and 8 bases from J, the junction kept 8 bases outside the gene matches. CDR1 SGHTA and CDR2 FQGNSA come from the germline V gene. The CDR3 sequence is 13 residues long. DNA of the CDR3: TGTGCCAGCAGCCCCAACAGGGGCGGGGGCTACACCTTC. Its protein is CASSPNRGGGYTF.

This clone was picked up a small number of times. The chain employs TRBV5-4 and TRBJ2-7; 8 nucleotides align to TRBD1. V shed 2 bases and J 4 bases; nucleotides not matched to a gene: 5. The CDR3 runs to 14 residues. Germline V gives CDR1 SGHNT, CDR2 YYREEE (reference sequence). CDR3: CASSLVDRAYEQYF. CDR3 nucleotides: TGTGCCAGCAGCTTAGTGGACAGGGCGTACGAGCAGTACTTC.

V gene TRBV28 combines with J gene TRBJ2-7, with 11 bases lining up with TRBD1. This CDR3 region has 15 residues. J lost 4 bases, V lost 7 bases, and 9 bases had no gene match. The germline CDR1 and CDR2 sequences are MDHEN and SYDVKM. The CDR3 protein is CASTLEGTGGYEQYF. CDR3 bases: TGTGCCAGCACCCTCGAAGGGACAGGGGGTTACGAGCAGTACTTC.

The chain employs TRBV28 and TRBJ1-5; D gene ambiguous. The V gene's germline CDR1 is MDHEN and CDR2 SYDVKM. The germline V and J ends were trimmed by 2 bases and 10 bases, with 9 bases remaining between them. The CDR3 totals 12 residues. In DNA, the CDR3 is TGTGCCAGCAGTTTAGGCTTCGTCCCCCAGCATTTT. Its translation: CASSLGFVPQHF.